One sample yielded the 11 T cell receptor beta chains listed below, sequenced in a study of blood T cell repertoires in COVID-19. The repertoire was sequenced with immunoSEQ multiplex PCR; TCRdb's copy has only in-frame clones and lacks some. The sample includes about 52,000 clones, roughly four fifths of them seen just once. Sequenced sample: peripheral blood. The receptor source for this set is a woman of 80 years or more with COVID-19, enrolled during active disease.

The V gene is TRBV12-2, the J gene TRBJ1-2. TRBV12-2 is a pseudogene locus. This CDR3 has 14 amino acids. The CDR3 DNA follows: TGTGCAAGTGTACCCCGAGGGGGAGGGATTGGCTACACCTTC. As protein: CASVPRGGGIGYTF.

The gene calls are TRBV19 and TRBJ1-4; TRBD1 might be the D (5 bases). V was clipped by 4 bases and J by 12 bases, with 18 bases between them. Germline values: CDR1 LNHDA, CDR2 SQIVND (reference sequence). CDR3 length: 14 amino acids. The CDR3 coding sequence is TGTGCCAGTAGTAAGGATACTCCTGGGGCGGAACTGTTTTTT. Translated, it gives CASSKDTPGAELFF. The full variable domain, rest sourced from reference TRBV19 and TRBJ1-4, is DGGITQSPKYLFRKEGQNVTLSCEQNLNHDAMYWYRQDPGQGLRLIYYSQIVNDFQKGDIAEGYSVSREKKESFPLTVTSAQKNPTAFYLCASSKDTPGAELFFGSGTQLSVL.

This clone has just one count. The chain is built from TRBV11-2 and TRBJ2-3; 8 bases match TRBD1. This CDR3 spans 12 amino acids. The germline V gene has CDR1 SGHAT and CDR2 FQNNGV. V dropped 5 bases and J dropped 9; count of bases not matched to a gene: 4. CDR3 sequence (DNA): TGTGCCAGCAGCCTAGGACAGGGCACGCAGTATTTT. It yields the protein CASSLGQGTQYF.

V usage is TRBV28 and J usage is TRBJ2-3; 8 bases align to TRBD2. This CDR3 region has 17 residues. Germline V gene data show CDR1 as MDHEN and CDR2 as SYDVKM. V was clipped by 5 bases and J by 0 bases; unmatched bases: 10. DNA of the CDR3: TGTGCCAGCAGTCCACTCGGTAGCGGGATCAGCACAGATACGCAGTATTTT. This encodes CASSPLGSGISTDTQYF. Full variable domain (missing parts from reference TRBV28 and TRBJ2-3): DVKVTQSSRYLVKRTGEKVFLECVQDMDHENMFWYRQDPGLGLRLIYFSYDVKMKEKGDIPEGYSVSREKKERFSLILESASTNQTSMYLCASSPLGSGISTDTQYFGPGTRLTVL.

This clone was counted between two and nine times. The chain combines TRBV15 with TRBJ2-7; 8 nucleotides agree with TRBD1. CDR3 length equals 14 residues. Unmatched junction bases numbered 2, after V lost 3 bases and J lost 1 base. Germline-derived CDR1 and CDR2 are LNHNV and YYDKDF (reference sequence). CDR3 in DNA: TGTGCCACCAGCAGGGACAGGGTTTCCTACGAGCAGTACTTC. It encodes CATSRDRVSYEQYF.

This clone came up once. This chain connects TRBV29-1 to TRBJ2-1, with TRBD2 matching 10 bases. The CDR3 extends over 14 amino acids. Losses at the gene ends were 5 bases for V and 2 bases for J; bases not matched to a gene: 3. Germline CDR1 is SQVTM and CDR2 is ANQGSEA. The CDR3 sequence is CSVRTSGTYNEQFF. The CDR3 DNA reads TGCAGCGTTCGGACTAGCGGAACCTACAATGAGCAGTTCTTC.

The V gene is TRBV15, the J gene TRBJ1-5; no reliable D call. CDR1 and CDR2 (germline): LNHNV, YYDKDF (reference sequence). V was shortened by 1 base and J by 11 bases, with 12 bases between the two germline ends. The CDR3 contains 13 residues. The CDR3 is CATSRALGGTQHF. In DNA, the CDR3 is TGTGCCACCAGCAGAGCCTTAGGAGGCACCCAGCATTTT. Using reference TRBV15 and TRBJ1-5 for the parts outside the CDR3, the full variable domain is DAMVIQNPRYQVTQFGKPVTLSCSQTLNHNVMYWYQQKSSQAPKLLFHYYDKDFNNEADTPDNFQSRRPNTSFCFLDIRSPGLGDTAMYLCATSRALGGTQHFGDGTRLSIL.

The chain recombines TRBV27 with TRBJ2-7; TRBD1 aligns across 8 bases. Germline V gene data show CDR1 as MNHEY and CDR2 as SMNVEV (reference sequence). Unmatched junction bases numbered 9, after V lost 6 bases and J lost 5 bases. This CDR3 spans 14 amino acids. The CDR3 DNA reads TGTGCCAGCAGAGGACAGGGAGCTACCCACGAGCAGTACTTC. It codes for CASRGQGATHEQYF.

The rearrangement links TRBV7-9 to TRBJ1-5; a weak D match, TRBD1 (6 bases). Per the germline V gene, CDR1 is SEHNR and CDR2 is FQNEAQ (reference sequence). Deletions cut 7 bases from V and 9 bases from J, with 25 bases between. The CDR3 is 16 amino acids. CDR3 protein: CASTLGEGGRNGPQHF. Written as DNA, the CDR3 is TGTGCCAGCACCCTAGGGGAGGGGGGACGAAATGGGCCCCAGCATTTT. Using reference TRBV7-9 and TRBJ1-5 for the parts outside the CDR3, the full variable domain is DTGVSQNPRHKITKRGQNVTFRCDPISEHNRLYWYRQTLGQGPEFLTYFQNEAQLEKSRLLSDRFSAERPKGSFSTLEIQRTEQGDSAMYLCASTLGEGGRNGPQHFGDGTRLSIL.

The chain has TRBV6-1 and TRBJ2-5; 8 positions agree with TRBD2. This CDR3 has 16 residues. CDR1 is MNHNS and CDR2 is SASEGT in the germline V gene. V shed 4 bases and J 9 bases; nucleotides not matched to a gene: 16. In DNA form, the CDR3 reads TGTGCCAGCAGTGGGAACCAGGGGAATGCGGGGGGTCCCCAGTACTTC. Protein product: CASSGNQGNAGGPQYF.

A few counts support this clone. Germline is not matched at one junction end, which may reflect a read error. This rearrangement joins TRBV5-4 to TRBJ2-3; D is unresolved. CDR3 length: 12 residues. Germline V lookup: CDR1 SGHNT, CDR2 YYREEE (reference sequence). This CDR3 reads CATSLVTDTQYF. The CDR3 DNA is TGTGCCACCAGCCTTGTCACAGATACGCAGTATTTT.